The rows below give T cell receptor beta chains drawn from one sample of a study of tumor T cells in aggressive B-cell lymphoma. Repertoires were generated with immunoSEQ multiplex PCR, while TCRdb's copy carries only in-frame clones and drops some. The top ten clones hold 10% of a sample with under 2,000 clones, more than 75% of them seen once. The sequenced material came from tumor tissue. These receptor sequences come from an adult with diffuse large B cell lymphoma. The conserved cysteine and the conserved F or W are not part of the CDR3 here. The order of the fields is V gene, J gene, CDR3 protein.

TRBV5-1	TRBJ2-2	ASSWDRGTGELL
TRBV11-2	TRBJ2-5	ASSRQGMTETQY
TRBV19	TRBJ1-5	ASSWSGRGSNQPQH
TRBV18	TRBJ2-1	ASSPGTDEQF
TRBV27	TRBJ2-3	ASSAYRADTQY
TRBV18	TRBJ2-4	ASSRTSGMVEDIQY
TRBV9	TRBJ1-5	ASSVGTSSNQPQH
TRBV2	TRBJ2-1	ASSDGRAYNEQF
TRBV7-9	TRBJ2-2	ASSLEGALVTGELF
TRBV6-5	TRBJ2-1	ASSGTGGSEQF
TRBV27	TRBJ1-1	ASSEMMNTEAF
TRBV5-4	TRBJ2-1	ASGRWTGPDEQF
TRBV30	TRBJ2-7	AWSDGDERY
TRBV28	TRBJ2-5	ASTPGQETQY
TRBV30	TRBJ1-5	AWSELKPTGFDQPQH
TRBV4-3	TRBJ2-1	ASSQDQRGNEQF
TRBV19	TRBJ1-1	ASSIGGQVEAF
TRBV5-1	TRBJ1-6	ASSSGTNNSPLH